This T cell receptor beta chain was obtained from a study of blood T cell repertoires in COVID-19. Study-level information: Whether acute or convalescent, the COVID-19 samples came from the United States, Italy and Spain.

V lost 5 bases, J lost 0 bases, and 5 bases stayed unmatched. This CDR3 spans 15 amino acids. CDR1 SGHRS and CDR2 YFSETQ come from the germline V gene. Original analysis: Amplification of reference gene primers was used by the study to estimate nucleated cell counts. Sequenced by immunoSEQ multiplex PCR; TCRdb stores in-frame clones only, minus some. That table supplies the V and J calls and clone size; D and trimming were determined from the DNA. This sample has more than 200,000 clones, with 86% found just once. Sequenced material: peripheral blood. This sequence joins TRBV5-1 and TRBJ2-1; 7 bases line up with TRBD1. The sequence was collected from a man aged 50 to 60 with COVID-19, enrolled during active disease. This chain's CDR3 is CASRSGTASYNEQFF. The CDR3 nucleotides are TGCGCCAGCAGGTCCGGGACAGCCTCCTACAATGAGCAGTTCTTC.